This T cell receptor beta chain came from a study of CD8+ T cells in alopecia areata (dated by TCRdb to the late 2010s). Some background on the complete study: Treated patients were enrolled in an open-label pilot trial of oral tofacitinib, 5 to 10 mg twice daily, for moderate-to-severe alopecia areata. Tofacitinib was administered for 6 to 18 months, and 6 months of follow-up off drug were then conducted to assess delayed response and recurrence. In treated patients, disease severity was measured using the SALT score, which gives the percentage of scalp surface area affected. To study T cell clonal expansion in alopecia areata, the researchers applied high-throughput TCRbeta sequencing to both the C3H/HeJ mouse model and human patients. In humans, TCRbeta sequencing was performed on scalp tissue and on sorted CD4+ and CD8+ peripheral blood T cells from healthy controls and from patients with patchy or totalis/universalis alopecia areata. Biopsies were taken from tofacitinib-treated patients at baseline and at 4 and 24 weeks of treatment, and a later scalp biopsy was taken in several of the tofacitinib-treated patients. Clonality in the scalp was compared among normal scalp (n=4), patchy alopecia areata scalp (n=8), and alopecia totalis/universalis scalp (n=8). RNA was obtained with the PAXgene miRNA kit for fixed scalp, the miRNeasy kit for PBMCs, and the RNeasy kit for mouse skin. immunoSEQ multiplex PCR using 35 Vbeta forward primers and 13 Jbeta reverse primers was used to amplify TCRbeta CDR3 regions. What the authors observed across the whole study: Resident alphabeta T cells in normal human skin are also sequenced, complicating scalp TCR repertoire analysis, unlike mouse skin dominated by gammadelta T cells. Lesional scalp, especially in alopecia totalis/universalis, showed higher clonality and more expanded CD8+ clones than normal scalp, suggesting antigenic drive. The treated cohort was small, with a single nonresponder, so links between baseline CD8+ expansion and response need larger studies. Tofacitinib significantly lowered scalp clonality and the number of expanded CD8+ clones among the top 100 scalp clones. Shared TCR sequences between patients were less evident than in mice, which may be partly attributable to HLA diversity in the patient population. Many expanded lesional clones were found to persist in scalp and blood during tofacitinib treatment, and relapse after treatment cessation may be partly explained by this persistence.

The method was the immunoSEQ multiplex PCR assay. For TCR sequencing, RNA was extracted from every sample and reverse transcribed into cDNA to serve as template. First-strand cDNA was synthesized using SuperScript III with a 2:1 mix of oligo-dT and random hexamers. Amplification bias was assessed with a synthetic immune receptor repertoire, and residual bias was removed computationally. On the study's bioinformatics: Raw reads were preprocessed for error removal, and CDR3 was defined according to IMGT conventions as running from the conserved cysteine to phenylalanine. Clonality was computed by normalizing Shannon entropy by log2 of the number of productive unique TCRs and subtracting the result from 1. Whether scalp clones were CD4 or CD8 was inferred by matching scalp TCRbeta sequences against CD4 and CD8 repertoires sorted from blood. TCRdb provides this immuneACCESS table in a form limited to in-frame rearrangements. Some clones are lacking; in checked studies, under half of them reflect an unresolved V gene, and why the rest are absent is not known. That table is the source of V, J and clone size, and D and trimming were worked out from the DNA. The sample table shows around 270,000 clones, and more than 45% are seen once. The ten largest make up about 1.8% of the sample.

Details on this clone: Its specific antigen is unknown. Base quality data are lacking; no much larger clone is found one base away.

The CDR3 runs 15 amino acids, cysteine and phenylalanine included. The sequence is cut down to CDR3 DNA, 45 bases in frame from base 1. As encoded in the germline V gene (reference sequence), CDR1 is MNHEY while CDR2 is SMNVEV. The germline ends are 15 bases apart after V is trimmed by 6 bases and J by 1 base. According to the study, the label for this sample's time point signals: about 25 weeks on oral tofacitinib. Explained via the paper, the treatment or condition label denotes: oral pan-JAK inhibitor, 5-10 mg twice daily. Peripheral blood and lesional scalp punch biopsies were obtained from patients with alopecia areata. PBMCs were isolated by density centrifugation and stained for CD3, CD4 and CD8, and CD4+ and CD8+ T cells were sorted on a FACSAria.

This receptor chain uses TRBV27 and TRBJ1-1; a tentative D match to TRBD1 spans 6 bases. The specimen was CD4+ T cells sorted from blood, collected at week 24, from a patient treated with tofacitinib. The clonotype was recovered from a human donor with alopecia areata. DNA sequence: TGTGCCAGCAGAAGGCAGGGGATGGGGAACACTGAAGCTTTCTTT. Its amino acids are CASRRQGMGNTEAFF.